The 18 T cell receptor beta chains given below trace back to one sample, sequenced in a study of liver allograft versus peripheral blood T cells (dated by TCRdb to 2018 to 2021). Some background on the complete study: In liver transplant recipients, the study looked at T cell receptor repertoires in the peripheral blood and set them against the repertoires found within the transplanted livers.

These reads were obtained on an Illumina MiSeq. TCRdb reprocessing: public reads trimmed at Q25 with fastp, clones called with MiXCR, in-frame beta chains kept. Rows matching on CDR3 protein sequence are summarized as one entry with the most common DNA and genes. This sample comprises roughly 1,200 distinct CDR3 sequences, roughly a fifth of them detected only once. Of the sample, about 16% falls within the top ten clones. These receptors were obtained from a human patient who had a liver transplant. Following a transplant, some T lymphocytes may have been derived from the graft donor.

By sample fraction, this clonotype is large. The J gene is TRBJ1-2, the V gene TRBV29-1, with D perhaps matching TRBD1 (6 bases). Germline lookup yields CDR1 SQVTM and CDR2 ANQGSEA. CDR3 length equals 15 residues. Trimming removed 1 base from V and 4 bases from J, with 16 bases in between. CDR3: CSVEAVTGSGYGYTF. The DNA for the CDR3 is TGCAGCGTTGAAGCGGTAACAGGGTCGGGCTATGGCTACACCTTC.

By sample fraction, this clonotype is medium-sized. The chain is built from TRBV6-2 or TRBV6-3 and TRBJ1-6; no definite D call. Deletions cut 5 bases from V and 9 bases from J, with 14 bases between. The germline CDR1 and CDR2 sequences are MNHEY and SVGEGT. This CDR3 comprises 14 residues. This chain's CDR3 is CASSPRVTASPLHF. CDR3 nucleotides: TGTGCCAGCAGTCCCCGGGTCACGGCTTCACCCCTCCACTTT.

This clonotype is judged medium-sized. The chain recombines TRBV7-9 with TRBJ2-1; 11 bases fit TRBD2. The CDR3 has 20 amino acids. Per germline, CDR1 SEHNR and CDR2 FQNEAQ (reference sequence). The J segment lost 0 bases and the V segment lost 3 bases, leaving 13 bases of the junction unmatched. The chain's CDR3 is CASSFLAGGRDRTSYNEQFF. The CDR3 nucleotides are TGTGCCAGCAGCTTCCTAGCGGGGGGTCGTGATCGAACCTCCTACAATGAGCAGTTCTTC.

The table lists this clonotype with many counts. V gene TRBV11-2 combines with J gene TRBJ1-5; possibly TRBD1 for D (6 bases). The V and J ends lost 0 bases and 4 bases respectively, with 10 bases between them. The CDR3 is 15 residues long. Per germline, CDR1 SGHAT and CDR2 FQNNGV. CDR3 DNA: TGTGCCAGCAGCTTAGATGGGGGGCAAAATCAGCCCCAGCATTTT. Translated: CASSLDGGQNQPQHF.

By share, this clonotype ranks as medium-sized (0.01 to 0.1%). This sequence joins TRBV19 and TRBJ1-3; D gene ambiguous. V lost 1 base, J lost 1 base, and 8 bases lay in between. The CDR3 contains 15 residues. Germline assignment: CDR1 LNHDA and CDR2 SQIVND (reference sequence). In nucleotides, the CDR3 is TGTGCCAGTAGTATAGTCGGCGGGTCTGGAAACACCATATATTTT. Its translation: CASSIVGGSGNTIYF.

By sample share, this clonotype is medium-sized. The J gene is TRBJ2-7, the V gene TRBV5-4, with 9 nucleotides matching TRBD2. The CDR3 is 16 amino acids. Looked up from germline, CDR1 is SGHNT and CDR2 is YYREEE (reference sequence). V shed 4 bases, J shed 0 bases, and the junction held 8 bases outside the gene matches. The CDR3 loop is CASSRDSGGTSYEQYF. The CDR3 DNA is TGTGCCAGCAGCAGGGATAGCGGGGGAACCTCCTACGAGCAGTACTTC.

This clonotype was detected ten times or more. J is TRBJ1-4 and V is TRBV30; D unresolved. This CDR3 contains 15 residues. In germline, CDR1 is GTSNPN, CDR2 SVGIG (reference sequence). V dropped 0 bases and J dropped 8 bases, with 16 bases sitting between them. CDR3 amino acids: CAWSVLGGMGEKLFF. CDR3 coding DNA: TGTGCCTGGAGTGTACTCGGTGGTATGGGAGAAAAACTGTTTTTT.

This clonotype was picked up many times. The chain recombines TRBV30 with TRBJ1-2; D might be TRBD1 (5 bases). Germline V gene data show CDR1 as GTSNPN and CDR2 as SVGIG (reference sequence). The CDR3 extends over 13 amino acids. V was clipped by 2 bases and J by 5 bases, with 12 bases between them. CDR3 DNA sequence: TGTGCCTGGAGTCGGGACGGTCGATATGGCTACACCTTC. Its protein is CAWSRDGRYGYTF.

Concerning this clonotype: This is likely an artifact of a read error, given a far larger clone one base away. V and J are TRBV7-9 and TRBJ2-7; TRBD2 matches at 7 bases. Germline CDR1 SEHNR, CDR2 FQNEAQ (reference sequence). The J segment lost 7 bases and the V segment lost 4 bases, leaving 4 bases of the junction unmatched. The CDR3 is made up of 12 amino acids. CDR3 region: CASSWGTKEQYF. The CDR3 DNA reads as TGTGCCAGCAGCTGGGGGACTAAGGAGCAGTACTTC.

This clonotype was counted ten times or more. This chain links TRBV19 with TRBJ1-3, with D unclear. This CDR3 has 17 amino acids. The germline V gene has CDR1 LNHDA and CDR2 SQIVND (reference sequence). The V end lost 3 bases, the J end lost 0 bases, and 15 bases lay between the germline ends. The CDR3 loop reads CASSIPGELLSGNTIYF. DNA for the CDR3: TGTGCCAGTAGTATTCCCGGGGAACTACTCTCTGGAAACACCATATATTTT. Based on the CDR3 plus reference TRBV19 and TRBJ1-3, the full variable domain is DGGITQSPKYLFRKEGQNVTLSCEQNLNHDAMYWYRQDPGQGLRLIYYSQIVNDFQKGDIAEGYSVSREKKESFPLTVTSAQKNPTAFYLCASSIPGELLSGNTIYFGEGSWLTVV.

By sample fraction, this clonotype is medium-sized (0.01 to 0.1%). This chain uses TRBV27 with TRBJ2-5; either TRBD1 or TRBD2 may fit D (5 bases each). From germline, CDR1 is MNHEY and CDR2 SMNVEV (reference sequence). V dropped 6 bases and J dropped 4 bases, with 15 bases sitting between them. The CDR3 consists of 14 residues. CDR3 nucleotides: TGTGCCAGCAGCCCCAAGGGACGTAGAGAGACCCAGTACTTC. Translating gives CASSPKGRRETQYF.

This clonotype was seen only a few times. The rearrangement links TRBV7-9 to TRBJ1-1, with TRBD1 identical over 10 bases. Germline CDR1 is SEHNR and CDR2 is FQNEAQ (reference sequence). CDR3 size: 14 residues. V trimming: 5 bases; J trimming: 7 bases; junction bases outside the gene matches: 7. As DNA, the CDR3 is TGTGCCAGCAGCCAGGGACAGGGGTACGGTGAAGCTTTCTTT. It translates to CASSQGQGYGEAFF.

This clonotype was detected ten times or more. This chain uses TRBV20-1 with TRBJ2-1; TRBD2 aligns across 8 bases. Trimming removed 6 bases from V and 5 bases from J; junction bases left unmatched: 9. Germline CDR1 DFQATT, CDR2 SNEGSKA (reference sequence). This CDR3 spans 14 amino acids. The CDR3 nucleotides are TGCAGTGCGCACGGGGGGGCCCAGGACAATGAGCAGTTCTTC. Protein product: CSAHGGAQDNEQFF.

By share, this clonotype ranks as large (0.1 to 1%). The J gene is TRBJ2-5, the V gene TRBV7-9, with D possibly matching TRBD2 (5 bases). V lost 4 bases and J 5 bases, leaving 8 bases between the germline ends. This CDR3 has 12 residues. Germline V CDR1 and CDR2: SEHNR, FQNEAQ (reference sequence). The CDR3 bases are TGTGCCAGCAGCTCGAGAGGGGAGACCCAGTACTTC. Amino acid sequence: CASSSRGETQYF.

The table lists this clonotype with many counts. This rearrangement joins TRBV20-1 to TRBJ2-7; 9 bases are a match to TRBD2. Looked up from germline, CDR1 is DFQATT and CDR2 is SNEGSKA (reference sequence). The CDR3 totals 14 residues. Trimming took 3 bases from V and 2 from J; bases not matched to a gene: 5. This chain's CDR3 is CSARERGAPYEQYF. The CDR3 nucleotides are TGCAGTGCTAGGGAGCGGGGGGCCCCCTACGAGCAGTACTTC.

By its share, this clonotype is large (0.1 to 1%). This CDR3 reads CASSTRGKAFF. CDR3 DNA: TGTGCCAGCTCTACGAGGGGAAAAGCTTTCTTT. V gene TRBV18 combines with J gene TRBJ1-1; TRBD1 is a possible D gene (5 bases). The germline V and J ends were trimmed by 6 bases and 9 bases, with 11 bases remaining between them. Germline CDR1 and CDR2: KGHSH and LQKENI. This CDR3 has 11 residues.

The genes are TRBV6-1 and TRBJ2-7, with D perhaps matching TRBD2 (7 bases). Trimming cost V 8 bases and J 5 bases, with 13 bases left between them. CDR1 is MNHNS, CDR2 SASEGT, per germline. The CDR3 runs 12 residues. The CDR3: CASEGGNDEQYF. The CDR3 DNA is TGTGCCAGCGAGGGGGGGAACGACGAGCAGTACTTC.

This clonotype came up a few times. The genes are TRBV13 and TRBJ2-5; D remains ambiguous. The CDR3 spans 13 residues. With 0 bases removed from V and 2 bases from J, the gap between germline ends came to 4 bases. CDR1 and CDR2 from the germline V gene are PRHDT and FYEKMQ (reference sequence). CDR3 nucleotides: TGTGCCAGCAGCTTAGGTCAGCAAGAGACCCAGTACTTC. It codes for CASSLGQQETQYF.